This T cell receptor (beta chain) appears in the sequencing data of a study of blood T cell repertoires in COVID-19. For the study at large: PBMCs, B-cell-depleted T cells, or T cells provided the cDNA or gDNA that made up the material.

Patients in Seattle were enrolled during active infection, then followed longitudinally. Germline lookup yields CDR1 MDHEN and CDR2 SYDVKM. Unmatched junction bases numbered 9, after V lost 5 bases and J lost 8 bases. CDR3 length equals 16 residues. Under the authors' procedure: The assay estimated nucleated cells by amplifying reference gene primers. TCRdb's table, derived via immunoSEQ multiplex PCR, lists solely in-frame clones and lacks some. D and trimming come from the DNA, and the V and J calls and clone size come from that table. Altogether about 160,000 clones are present, about four fifths being singletons, with the ten largest covering more than 7%.

Sequencing was done on a sample of peripheral blood. The sequence was collected from an older woman with COVID-19, enrolled during active disease. The rearrangement links TRBV28 to TRBJ2-1; TRBD2 matches at 13 bases. The CDR3 here is CASSTPGLAGRYEQFF. CDR3 sequence (DNA): TGTGCCAGCAGTACCCCGGGACTAGCGGGAAGGTATGAGCAGTTCTTC.